Following are 6 T cell receptor beta chains from one sample sequenced in a study of T cell responses to AZD1222 COVID-19 vaccine. The repertoire was sequenced with immunoSEQ multiplex PCR; TCRdb's copy has only in-frame clones and lacks some. This repertoire shows under 150,000 clones, 91% found once; its top ten account for roughly 3%. The starting material was peripheral blood, obtained on day 0 of AZD1222 vaccination. The receptors originated from an adult in good health.

The chain couples TRBV18 to TRBJ1-2, with unresolved D. The CDR3 runs 13 residues. CDR1 is KGHSH, CDR2 LQKENI, per germline. The V end lost 3 bases, the J end lost 1 base, and 6 bases lay between the germline ends. The CDR3 loop reads CASSPGSNYGYTF. The CDR3 region has the DNA TGTGCCAGCTCACCCGGCAGTAACTATGGCTACACCTTC.

The chain combines TRBV5-5 with TRBJ1-1; possible D gene TRBD1, 5 bases. Trimming stripped 0 bases from V and 2 bases from J, with 11 bases between. CDR3 length: 15 residues. In germline, CDR1 is SGHKS, CDR2 YYEKEE (reference sequence). The CDR3 DNA reads as TGTGCCAGCAGCTTGGTGTTCGGGGGAAACACTGAAGCTTTCTTT. Translation gives CASSLVFGGNTEAFF.

The chain uses TRBV29-1 and TRBJ2-1; the D call may be TRBD1 or TRBD2 (5 bases each). With 1 base removed from V and 1 base from J, the gap between germline ends came to 14 bases. This CDR3 has 16 residues. CDR1 is SQVTM, CDR2 ANQGSEA, per germline. The chain's CDR3 is CSVEVAGASSYNEQFF. In DNA form, the CDR3 reads TGCAGCGTTGAAGTTGCCGGGGCCAGTTCCTACAATGAGCAGTTCTTC.

This chain links TRBV5-5 with TRBJ2-1, with D unclear. The CDR3 contains 13 residues. Trimming shortened V by 1 base and J by 3 bases, and 5 bases separated the two germline ends. Germline values: CDR1 SGHKS, CDR2 YYEKEE (reference sequence). In DNA, the CDR3 is TGTGCCAGCAGCTTGCCCGGCTACAATGAGCAGTTCTTC. Protein sequence: CASSLPGYNEQFF.

This chain joins TRBV11-2 and TRBJ2-7, with 7 nucleotides matching TRBD1. The CDR3 spans 15 residues. Trimming at V came to 0 bases and at J to 4 bases, leaving 6 bases not matched to a gene. Germline V gene lookup returns CDR1 SGHAT and CDR2 FQNNGV. The CDR3 region is CASSLEAGGAYEQYF. For the CDR3, the DNA is TGTGCCAGCAGCTTAGAGGCAGGGGGAGCGTACGAGCAGTACTTC.

J is TRBJ2-1 and V is TRBV19, with 10 bases fitting TRBD2. This CDR3 has 16 amino acids. Trimming at V came to 5 bases and at J to 8 bases, leaving 12 bases not matched to a gene. CDR1 is LNHDA and CDR2 is SQIVND in the germline V gene (reference sequence). CDR3 protein: CASSAPLAGALHEQFF. The CDR3 DNA follows: TGTGCCAGTAGTGCCCCTCTAGCGGGAGCGTTGCATGAGCAGTTCTTC.